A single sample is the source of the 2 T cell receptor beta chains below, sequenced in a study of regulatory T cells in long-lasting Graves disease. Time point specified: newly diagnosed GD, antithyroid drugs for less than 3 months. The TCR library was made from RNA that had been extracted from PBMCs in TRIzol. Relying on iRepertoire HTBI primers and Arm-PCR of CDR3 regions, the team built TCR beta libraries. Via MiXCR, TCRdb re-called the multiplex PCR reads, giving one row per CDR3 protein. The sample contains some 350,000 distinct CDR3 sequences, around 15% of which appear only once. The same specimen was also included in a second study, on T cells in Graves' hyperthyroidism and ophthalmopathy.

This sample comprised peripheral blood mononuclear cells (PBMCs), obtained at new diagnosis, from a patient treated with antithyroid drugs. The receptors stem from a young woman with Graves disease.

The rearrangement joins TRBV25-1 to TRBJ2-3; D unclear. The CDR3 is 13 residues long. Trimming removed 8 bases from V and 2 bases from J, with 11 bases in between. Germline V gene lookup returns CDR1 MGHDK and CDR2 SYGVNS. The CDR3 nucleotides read TGTGCCAGCCGGAGCCCCTACACAGATACGCAGTATTTT. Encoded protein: CASRSPYTDTQYF.

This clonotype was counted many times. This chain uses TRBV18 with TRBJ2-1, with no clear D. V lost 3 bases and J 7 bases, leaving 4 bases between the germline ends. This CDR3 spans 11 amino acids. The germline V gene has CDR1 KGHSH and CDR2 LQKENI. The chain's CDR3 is CASSPVNEQFF. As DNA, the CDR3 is TGTGCCAGCTCACCCGTGAATGAGCAGTTCTTC.